This T cell receptor (beta chain) emerged from a study of T cell repertoires in cytomegalovirus infection. Study-level information: Evidence of both CMV infection and a matching HLA type came from public TCR beta signatures. Findings and limits, study-wide: Cumulative public TCR beta family frequency identified CMV carriers with the relevant HLA. CMV-specific TCR beta clonotypes restricted by HLA-C were the ones dominating the ex vivo response.

TCRdb redid the calling of the reads with MiXCR, one entry per CDR3 protein. The table has over 200,000 distinct CDR3 sequences, about 13% seen once; the top ten hold about 8.7%. The CDR3 has 15 residues. The J segment lost 4 bases and the V segment lost 3 bases, leaving 12 bases of the junction unmatched. Germline V gene sequence: CDR1 DFQATT, CDR2 SNEGSKA (reference sequence). This clonotype showed up many times. What it binds is not known. The TCR was taken from a human donor in good health (CMV status not recorded). Some clones in this sample may be carry-over from other donors' samples. This chain joins TRBV20-1 and TRBJ2-7; 7 positions agree with TRBD1. The sequenced sample was PBMCs. The CDR3 region is CSARGSGQHRYEQYF. In DNA form, the CDR3 reads TGCAGTGCTAGGGGATCGGGACAGCATCGGTACGAGCAGTACTTC.